A single sample gave rise to the 20 T cell receptor beta chains below, sequenced in a study of human T cells and chemical hapten exposure. Time point described: pre-sensitization, week 0. Treatment described: therapeutic diphenylcyclopropenone sensitization with weekly scalp DPC. MiXCR, run by TCRdb on the RACE reads, gives a single entry per CDR3 protein. The top ten hold 9.6% of the sample, which has around 56,000 distinct CDR3 sequences, over 9% seen once. Sample: whole blood, taken in connection with sensitization to the hapten diphenylcyclopropenone (DPC). The receptors stem from a man aged 35 to 55 with alopecia areata. Some clones in this sample may be carry-over from other donors' samples.

This clonotype was seen more than once but under ten times. This chain connects TRBV12-3 or TRBV12-4 to TRBJ1-3; D is possibly TRBD1 (5 bases). The CDR3 spans 17 residues. Trimming left V 5 bases short and J 3 bases short, with 20 bases between. CDR3 amino acids: CASSQGPMGGYGNTIYF. CDR3 bases: TGTGCCAGCAGTCAGGGTCCTATGGGAGGATATGGAAACACCATATATTTT.

The CDR3 reads CASSEARSLSYNEQFF. The CDR3 region has the DNA TGTGCCAGCAGTGAGGCTAGGTCCCTTTCCTACAATGAGCAGTTCTTC. The V gene is TRBV6-4, the J gene TRBJ2-1; D not resolved. Trimming stripped 3 bases from V and 1 base from J, with 13 bases between. The CDR3 totals 16 residues. Germline V gives CDR1 MRHNA, CDR2 SNTAGT.

This clonotype was detected only a few times. This rearrangement joins TRBV29-1 to TRBJ2-1; tentative D call: TRBD1 (6 bases). The V end was cut by 2 bases, the J end by 5 bases, with 10 bases between. The CDR3 runs to 13 residues. Germline V CDR1 and CDR2: SQVTM, ANQGSEA. CDR3 loop: CSVEPQGNNEQFF. The CDR3 DNA follows: TGCAGCGTTGAACCTCAGGGGAACAATGAGCAGTTCTTC.

The chain recombines TRBV7-9 with TRBJ2-1; 7 nucleotides match TRBD1. Germline V gene data show CDR1 as SEHNR and CDR2 as FQNEAQ (reference sequence). The V and J ends lost 6 bases and 6 bases, in that order; junction bases with no gene match: 14. The CDR3 has 16 amino acids. The CDR3 region has the DNA TGTGCCAGCAGTTCCACCCGACAGGGAAGGGTCAATGAGCAGTTCTTC. Protein sequence: CASSSTRQGRVNEQFF.

The chain joins TRBV28 to TRBJ2-6; D gene ambiguous. Trimming took 1 base from V and 0 from J, leaving 4 bases between them. Germline V gene sequence: CDR1 MDHEN, CDR2 SYDVKM. CDR3 length: 15 amino acids. This CDR3 reads CASSLSLSGANVLTF. CDR3 sequence (DNA): TGTGCCAGCAGTTTATCACTCTCTGGGGCCAACGTCCTGACTTTC.

This clonotype was detected many times. This chain uses TRBV5-4 with TRBJ2-7; no clear D. Trimming removed 0 bases at V and 6 bases at J, with 13 bases between. CDR1 SGHNT and CDR2 YYREEE come from the germline V gene (reference sequence). The CDR3 runs 14 residues. CDR3 nucleotide sequence: TGTGCCAGCAGCTTGGATGGCAGGAATTTCGAGCAGTACTTC. It specifies CASSLDGRNFEQYF.

This clonotype appeared many times. This chain uses TRBV2 with TRBJ1-2; possible D gene TRBD1, 5 bases. The CDR3 covers 15 residues. Per the germline V gene, CDR1 is SNHLY and CDR2 is FYNNEI. The V end lost 3 bases, the J end lost 0 bases, and 11 bases lay between the germline ends. The CDR3 bases are TGTGCCAGCAGTGACGGGACTGCTACTAACTATGGCTACACCTTC. Its translation is CASSDGTATNYGYTF.

This chain joins TRBV5-6 and TRBJ2-1; TRBD1 is a possible D gene (5 bases). This CDR3 has 15 residues. Per the germline V gene, CDR1 is SGHDT and CDR2 is YYEEEE. V gave up 4 bases and J gave up 4 bases, with 15 bases separating them. CDR3 sequence: CASSPQGTGYNEQFF. The CDR3 bases are TGTGCCAGCAGCCCGCAGGGAACTGGGTACAATGAGCAGTTCTTC.

The chain couples TRBV2 to TRBJ2-1; 7 bases align to TRBD1. Losses at the gene ends were 6 bases for V and 4 bases for J; bases not matched to a gene: 6. Per the germline V gene, CDR1 is SNHLY and CDR2 is FYNNEI. The CDR3 loop spans 14 amino acids. DNA for the CDR3: TGTGCCAGCAGATGGACAGGCCCTTACAATGAGCAGTTCTTC. Its translation is CASRWTGPYNEQFF.

There are a few counts of this clonotype. V and J are TRBV9 and TRBJ2-3, with 7 bases lining up with TRBD2. The CDR3 loop spans 14 amino acids. CDR1 is SGDLS and CDR2 is YYNGEE in the germline V gene. The V segment lost 1 base and the J segment 5 bases; nucleotides outside the gene matches: 4. The CDR3 spells CASSVTWGGDTQYF. The CDR3 nucleotides read TGTGCCAGCAGCGTAACGTGGGGGGGAGATACGCAGTATTTT. The complete variable domain, with remaining parts taken from reference TRBV9 and TRBJ2-3, reads DSGVTQTPKHLITATGQRVTLRCSPRSGDLSVYWYQQSLDQGLQFLIQYYNGEERAKGNILERFSAQQFPDLHSELNLSSLELGDSALYFCASSVTWGGDTQYFGPGTRLTVL.

V gene TRBV7-3 combines with J gene TRBJ2-7; a possible D gene is TRBD2 (6 bases). The CDR3 runs to 13 residues. The V gene lost 5 bases and the J gene lost 5 bases, with 13 bases spanning the gap. The germline V gene encodes CDR1 SGHTA and CDR2 FQGTGA. The CDR3 reads CASSPYGGDEQYF. The CDR3 region has the DNA TGTGCCAGCAGCCCTTACGGAGGGGACGAGCAGTACTTC.

The chain couples TRBV9 to TRBJ2-1; 10 bases are shared with TRBD2. CDR3 size: 16 residues. Germline V gives CDR1 SGDLS, CDR2 YYNGEE. Germline trimming cut 5 bases from V and 0 bases from J; bases unmatched to any gene: 5. The CDR3, as DNA: TGTGCCAGCAGTCAATCTAGCGGGAGCTCCTACAATGAGCAGTTCTTC. Its protein product is CASSQSSGSSYNEQFF.

This chain uses TRBV20-1 with TRBJ2-5; TRBD2 might be the D (5 bases). This CDR3 is built from 16 residues. Germline CDR1 and CDR2: DFQATT and SNEGSKA (reference sequence). V was clipped by 0 bases and J by 1 base, with 15 bases between them. The CDR3 spells CSARDFAAVPQETQYF. The CDR3 DNA follows: TGCAGTGCTAGAGATTTCGCAGCGGTACCCCAAGAGACCCAGTACTTC.

The chain recombines TRBV11-2 with TRBJ1-4; 10 bases agree with TRBD1. Germline CDR1 is SGHAT and CDR2 is FQNNGV. Trimming cost V 5 bases and J 5 bases; bases outside gene matches: 14. The CDR3 runs to 18 residues. The CDR3 DNA reads TGTGCCAGCAGCCAACTGACAGGGGGCGGCAGAACGAATGAAAAACTGTTTTTT. The encoded protein is CASSQLTGGGRTNEKLFF.

This clonotype was counted a few times. The genes are TRBV20-1 and TRBJ2-5; no clear D gene. The V and J ends lost 6 bases and 2 bases respectively, with 13 bases between them. The germline CDR1 and CDR2 sequences are DFQATT and SNEGSKA (reference sequence). The CDR3 extends over 13 amino acids. CDR3 residues: CSALMITQETQYF. Written as DNA, the CDR3 is TGCAGTGCCCTAATGATAACGCAAGAGACCCAGTACTTC.

The gene calls are TRBV7-9 and TRBJ1-1; 7 positions match TRBD1. CDR1 SEHNR and CDR2 FQNEAQ come from the germline V gene (reference sequence). This CDR3 spans 15 amino acids. The V gene end was trimmed by 1 base and the J gene end by 6 bases; junction bases not matched to a gene: 8. CDR3: CASSLEAGGIAEAFF. The DNA for the CDR3 is TGTGCCAGCAGCTTAGAAGCAGGGGGAATCGCTGAAGCTTTCTTT. Based on the CDR3 plus reference TRBV7-9 and TRBJ1-1, the full variable domain is DTGVSQNPRHKITKRGQNVTFRCDPISEHNRLYWYRQTLGQGPEFLTYFQNEAQLEKSRLLSDRFSAERPKGSFSTLEIQRTEQGDSAMYLCASSLEAGGIAEAFFGQGTRLTVV.

A few counts support this clonotype. The V and J genes are TRBV12-3 or TRBV12-4 and TRBJ2-7; 9 positions agree with TRBD1. The CDR3 totals 16 residues. V lost 4 bases, J lost 7 bases, and 14 bases stayed unmatched. This CDR3 is CASSSHGTGKNREQYF. Here the CDR3 DNA reads TGTGCCAGCAGTTCCCACGGGACAGGGAAGAATCGAGAGCAGTACTTC.

V and J are TRBV5-1 and TRBJ2-7; a possible D gene is TRBD1 (6 bases). V was trimmed by 3 bases and J by 7 bases, leaving 11 bases between them. Germline V gene lookup returns CDR1 SGHRS and CDR2 YFSETQ. The CDR3 sequence is 12 residues long. The CDR3 DNA reads TGCGCCAGCAGCTCTACAGGGCCTGAGCAGTACTTC. This gives the protein CASSSTGPEQYF.

The rearrangement uses TRBV7-3 and TRBJ2-5; possibly TRBD2 for D (7 bases). The CDR3 runs to 15 residues. Germline CDR1 reads SGHTA; CDR2 reads FQGTGA. Trimming removed 5 bases at V and 4 bases at J, with 17 bases between. The chain's CDR3 is CASSPGGPGGETQYF. The DNA for the CDR3 is TGTGCCAGCAGCCCCGGGGGGCCCGGGGGAGAGACCCAGTACTTC.

In its sample, this clonotype was seen many times. Written as DNA, the CDR3 is TGTGCCAGCAAAGTGGGTGGGACCCAGCATTTT. As protein: CASKVGGTQHF. This sequence joins TRBV28 and TRBJ1-5, with D uncertain. CDR3 size: 11 residues. V was pared by 7 bases and J by 11 bases, with 12 bases between. The V gene's germline CDR1 is MDHEN and CDR2 SYDVKM. The full variable domain, with the rest looked up from reference TRBV28 and TRBJ1-5, is DVKVTQSSRYLVKRTGEKVFLECVQDMDHENMFWYRQDPGLGLRLIYFSYDVKMKEKGDIPEGYSVSREKKERFSLILESASTNQTSMYLCASKVGGTQHFGDGTRLSIL.